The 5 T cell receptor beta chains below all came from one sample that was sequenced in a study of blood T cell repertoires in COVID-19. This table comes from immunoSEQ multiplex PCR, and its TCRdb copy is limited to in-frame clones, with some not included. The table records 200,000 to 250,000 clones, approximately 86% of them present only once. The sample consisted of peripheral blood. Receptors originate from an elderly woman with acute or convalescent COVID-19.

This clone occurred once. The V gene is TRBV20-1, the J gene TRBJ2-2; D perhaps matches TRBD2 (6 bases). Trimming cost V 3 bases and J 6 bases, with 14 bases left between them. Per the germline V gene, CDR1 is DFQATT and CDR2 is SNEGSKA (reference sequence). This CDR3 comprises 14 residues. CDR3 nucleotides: TGCAGTGCTAGTATCGGGGGACGGGCCGGGGAGCTGTTTTTT. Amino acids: CSASIGGRAGELFF.

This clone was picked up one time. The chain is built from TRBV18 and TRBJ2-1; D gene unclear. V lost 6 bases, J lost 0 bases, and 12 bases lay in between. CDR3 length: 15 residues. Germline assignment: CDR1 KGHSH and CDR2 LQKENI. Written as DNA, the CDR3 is TGTGCCAGCTCTCCTCAGACAAGCTCCTACAATGAGCAGTTCTTC. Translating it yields CASSPQTSSYNEQFF.

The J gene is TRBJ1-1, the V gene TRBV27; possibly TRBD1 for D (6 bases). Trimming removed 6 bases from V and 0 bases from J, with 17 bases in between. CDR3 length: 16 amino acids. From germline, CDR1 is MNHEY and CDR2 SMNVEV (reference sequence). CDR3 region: CASRKGGNFMNTEAFF. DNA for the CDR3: TGTGCCAGCAGGAAAGGGGGAAATTTTATGAACACTGAAGCTTTCTTT.

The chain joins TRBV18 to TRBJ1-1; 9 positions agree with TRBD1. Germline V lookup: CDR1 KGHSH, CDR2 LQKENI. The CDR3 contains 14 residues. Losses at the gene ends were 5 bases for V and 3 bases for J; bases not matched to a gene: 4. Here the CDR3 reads CASSVRQGDTEAFF. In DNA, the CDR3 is TGTGCCAGCTCAGTTCGACAGGGGGACACTGAAGCTTTCTTT. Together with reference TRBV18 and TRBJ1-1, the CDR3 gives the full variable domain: NAGVMQNPRHLVRRRGQEARLRCSPMKGHSHVYWYRQLPEEGLKFMVYLQKENIIDESGMPKERFSAEFPKEGPSILRIQQVVRGDSAAYFCASSVRQGDTEAFFGQGTRLTVV.

As DNA, the CDR3 is TGTGCCAGCAGCTCAGCAGCAGGGGGCACCACTGAAGCTTTCTTT. Translation gives CASSSAAGGTTEAFF. J is TRBJ1-1 and V is TRBV7-2, with TRBD1 matching 8 bases. The V gene end was trimmed by 4 bases and the J gene end by 4 bases; junction bases not matched to a gene: 8. Germline V lookup: CDR1 SGHTA, CDR2 FQGNSA. The CDR3 has 15 residues. The full variable domain, in which reference TRBV7-2 and TRBJ1-1 provide the parts outside the CDR3, is GAGVSQSPSNKVTEKGKDVELRCDPISGHTALYWYRQSLGQGLEFLIYFQGNSAPDKSGLPSDRFSAERTGGSVSTLTIQRTQQEDSAVYLCASSSAAGGTTEAFFGQGTRLTVV.